Described below is a single TCR beta chain sequence and its context. Its antigen remains unidentified. The data are from a study of T-cell reconstitution after alpha-beta-depleted transplantation in children. Study observations and caveats: Certain patients had high TCRbeta diversity at day 60, and it came from recipient T cells and thymic progenitors that survived. Newly produced T cells mostly accounted for T-cell counts and diversity one year post-transplant. Expanded clones from the graft, numbering several hundred, reportedly supplied alpha-beta T cells about two months after transplant.

The CDR3 length is 15 residues. Germline V gene sequence: CDR1 MNHEY, CDR2 SVGAGI. Trimming stripped 4 bases from V and 1 base from J, with 10 bases between. Researchers prepared the TCRbeta library using unique molecular identifiers, the study reports. TCRdb independently ran MiXCR on the PCR reads; one entry per CDR3 protein. Of about 540,000 distinct CDR3 sequences listed, about a quarter are singletons. This TCR was sampled from a boy in the first two years of life with Wiskott-Aldrich syndrome, due to receive a stem cell transplant. The chain couples TRBV6-5 to TRBJ2-2, with a weak D call TRBD2 (6 bases). The sample consisted of PBMCs, taken before TCRalphabeta/CD19-depleted stem cell transplant. Written as DNA, the CDR3 is TGTGCCAGCAGTTTGTGGCGGGAGAACACCGGGGAGCTGTTTTTT. Its protein product is CASSLWRENTGELFF.